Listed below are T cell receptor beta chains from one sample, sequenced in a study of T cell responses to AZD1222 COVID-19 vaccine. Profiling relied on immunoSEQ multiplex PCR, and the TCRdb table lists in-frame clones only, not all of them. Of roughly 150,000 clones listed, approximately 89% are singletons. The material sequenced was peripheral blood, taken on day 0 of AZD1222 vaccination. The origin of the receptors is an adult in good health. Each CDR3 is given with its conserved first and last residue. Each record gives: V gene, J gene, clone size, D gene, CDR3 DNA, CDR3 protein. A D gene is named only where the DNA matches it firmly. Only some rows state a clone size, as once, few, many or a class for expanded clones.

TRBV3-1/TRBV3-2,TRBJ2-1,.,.,TGTGCCAGCAGCCACACAGGGAGCTCCTACAATGAGCAGTTCTTC,CASSHTGSSYNEQFF
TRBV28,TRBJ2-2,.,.,TGTGCCAGCAGTCCACAAAGGGAGCTGTTTTTT,CASSPQRELFF
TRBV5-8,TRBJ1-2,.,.,TGTGCCAGCAGCGCCGACAGAACTAACTATGGCTACACCTTC,CASSADRTNYGYTF
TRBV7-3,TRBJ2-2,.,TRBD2,TGTGCCAGCAGCTACCCGCGCCCGGGGGCGCCTAGCGGGAGCGGGGAGCTGTTTTTT,CASSYPRPGAPSGSGELFF
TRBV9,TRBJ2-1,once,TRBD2,TGTGCCAGCAGCGTTAGCGGGGCTTCCTACAATGAGCAGTTCTTC,CASSVSGASYNEQFF
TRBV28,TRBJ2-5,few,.,TGTGCCAGCAATAAACGGGGAGGGGGCCACGAGACCCAGTACTTC,CASNKRGGGHETQYF
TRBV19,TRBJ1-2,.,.,TGTGCCAGTAGTCTCTCCGGGACCATTAACTATGGCTACACCTTC,CASSLSGTINYGYTF
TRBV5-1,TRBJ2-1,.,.,TGCGCCAGCAGCTTGCCATATATCCGGGGACTGTACAATGAGCAGTTCTTC,CASSLPYIRGLYNEQFF
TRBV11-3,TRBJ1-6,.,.,TGTGCCAGCAGCCACGGGGTGCATGGGGACTATTCACCCCTCCACTTT,CASSHGVHGDYSPLHF
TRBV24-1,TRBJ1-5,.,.,TGTGCCACCGCGAGCGGGGAATATAGCAATCAGCCCCAGCATTTT,CATASGEYSNQPQHF
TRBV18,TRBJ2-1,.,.,TGTGCCAGCTCACCCCGGGGGGCTACGAACAATGAGCAGTTCTTC,CASSPRGATNNEQFF
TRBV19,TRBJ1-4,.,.,TGTGCCAGTAGCCAAACCTATTCGAGCCCAGGAAGGGTGAAAGAAAAACTGTTTTTT,CASSQTYSSPGRVKEKLFF
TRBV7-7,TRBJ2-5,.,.,TGTGCTAGCAGCTTCGGGGCAGCTAGCCAAGAGACCCAGTACTTC,CASSFGAASQETQYF
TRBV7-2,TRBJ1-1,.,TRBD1,TGTGCCAGCAGCTTCTCGCCCGGACAGGGGGCTGAAGCTTTCTTT,CASSFSPGQGAEAFF
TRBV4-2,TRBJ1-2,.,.,TGTGCCAGCAGCCAAGCAACGGACTCCTATGGCTACACCTTC,CASSQATDSYGYTF
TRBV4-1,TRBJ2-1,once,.,TGCGCCAGCAGCCAAGCTAGGGACGTTCAAACCTACAATGAGCAGTTCTTC,CASSQARDVQTYNEQFF